The 20 T cell receptor beta chains listed next were all sequenced from one sample in a study of shared clonotypes between healthy human individuals. TCRdb's copy holds only in-frame clones and misses some; the assay was immunoSEQ multiplex PCR. The sample lists some 2.1 million clones, approximately 94% occurring once. Terminally differentiated effector memory CD45RA+ cells were left out of the naive CD8 fraction, which was CD45RO-negative and positively selected for CCR7. Material for sequencing was naive CD8+ T cells sorted from blood. All receptors come from a man between 18 and 35 years old in good health.

The chain uses TRBV28 and TRBJ2-7; no reliable D call. The CDR3 is made up of 13 amino acids. CDR1 and CDR2 (germline): MDHEN, SYDVKM. The V and J ends lost 3 bases and 3 bases respectively, with 9 bases between them. CDR3 residues: CASSFSFVYEQYF. The CDR3 DNA is TGTGCCAGCAGTTTTAGCTTTGTCTACGAGCAGTACTTC. Complete variable domain (other parts from reference TRBV28 and TRBJ2-7): DVKVTQSSRYLVKRTGEKVFLECVQDMDHENMFWYRQDPGLGLRLIYFSYDVKMKEKGDIPEGYSVSREKKERFSLILESASTNQTSMYLCASSFSFVYEQYFGPGTRLTVT.

The CDR3 sequence is CASSPSGVVNNEQFF. CDR3 nucleotides: TGTGCCAGCAGCCCCTCAGGAGTTGTAAACAATGAGCAGTTCTTC. The chain has TRBV7-9 and TRBJ2-1; D gene unclear. From germline, CDR1 is SEHNR and CDR2 FQNEAQ (reference sequence). CDR3 size: 15 residues. The V and J ends lost 5 bases and 5 bases respectively, with 16 bases between them.

This sequence joins TRBV2 and TRBJ2-2; D unresolved. There are 14 residues in the CDR3. The germline gives CDR1 SNHLY, CDR2 FYNNEI. The V gene lost 10 bases and the J gene lost 6 bases, with 18 bases spanning the gap. The DNA of the CDR3 is TGTGCCACCGCGTCCGACAATTATCCCGGGGAGCTGTTTTTT. Its protein product is CATASDNYPGELFF.

The chain links TRBV27 to TRBJ2-1, with 10 bases lining up with TRBD1. Germline CDR1 and CDR2: MNHEY and SMNVEV (reference sequence). The trim removed 5 bases at V and 8 bases at J, leaving 18 bases unmatched. The CDR3 is 18 amino acids. CDR3 DNA sequence: TGTGCCAGCAGTCCTCAGTTGGCGGGACAGGGGACCTTGGATGAGCAGTTCTTC. This encodes CASSPQLAGQGTLDEQFF.

On this clone itself: This sample includes further DNA sequences coding for the same CDR3. This chain links TRBV6-5 with TRBJ1-5; D is perhaps TRBD1 (6 bases). V was pared by 8 bases and J by 5 bases, with 13 bases between. The CDR3 runs 13 residues. Germline CDR1 is MNHEY and CDR2 is SVGAGI. CDR3 region: CASSEGGYQPQHF. CDR3 nucleotides: TGTGCCAGCTCGGAGGGGGGGTATCAGCCCCAGCATTTT.

The chain uses TRBV7-9 and TRBJ2-2; TRBD2 matches at 7 bases. The junction had 13 bases not matched to a gene; V was cut back by 4 bases and J by 5 bases. CDR1 SEHNR and CDR2 FQNEAQ come from the germline V gene (reference sequence). The CDR3 contains 17 residues. This CDR3 is CASSSLAGVPMTGELFF. CDR3 nucleotides: TGTGCCAGCAGCTCCCTTGCGGGGGTGCCCATGACCGGGGAGCTGTTTTTT.

Notes on this clone: The same CDR3 arises from other DNA sequences in this sample as well. The gene calls are TRBV9 and TRBJ2-3; unclear D gene. The germline V gene encodes CDR1 SGDLS and CDR2 YYNGEE. CDR3 length: 15 amino acids. The V end was cut by 0 bases, the J end by 0 bases, with 8 bases between. CDR3 loop: CASSVDGGSTDTQYF. In nucleotides, the CDR3 is TGTGCCAGCAGCGTAGATGGTGGGAGCACAGATACGCAGTATTTT.

This chain links TRBV27 with TRBJ2-3, with 8 bases identical to TRBD2. The J segment lost 7 bases and the V segment lost 6 bases, leaving 9 bases of the junction unmatched. The CDR3 runs 14 residues. Germline V gene data show CDR1 as MNHEY and CDR2 as SMNVEV (reference sequence). In DNA, the CDR3 is TGTGCCAGCAGGGCCTTGGGCGGGAGGAATACGCAGTATTTT. Encoded protein: CASRALGGRNTQYF.

Notes on this clone: Additional DNA sequences in this sample encode the identical CDR3. This rearrangement joins TRBV6-5 to TRBJ1-1; no definite D call. Germline lookup yields CDR1 MNHEY and CDR2 SVGAGI. V was clipped by 7 bases and J by 1 base, with 7 bases between them. The CDR3 covers 12 residues. CDR3 sequence (DNA): TGTGCCAGCACCGGAGGGAACACTGAAGCTTTCTTT. Protein product: CASTGGNTEAFF.

The V and J genes are TRBV9 and TRBJ2-1, with 11 bases lining up with TRBD2. This CDR3 is built from 15 residues. CDR1 and CDR2 (germline): SGDLS, YYNGEE. Trimming cost V 1 base and J 5 bases; bases outside gene matches: 2. The DNA of the CDR3 is TGTGCCAGCAGCGTATTGGGACTAGCGGACAATGAGCAGTTCTTC. It encodes CASSVLGLADNEQFF.

The chain carries TRBV5-1 and TRBJ2-7; 9 bases line up with TRBD1. CDR3 length: 17 amino acids. V lost 4 bases to trimming and J lost 2 bases; unmatched junction nucleotides: 13. Germline lookup yields CDR1 SGHRS and CDR2 YFSETQ. CDR3 loop: CASSPYIGQGSTYEQYF. The CDR3 region has the DNA TGCGCCAGCAGCCCTTACATCGGACAGGGGTCAACCTACGAGCAGTACTTC. The variable domain in full, with the rest retrieved from reference TRBV5-1 and TRBJ2-7, is KAGVTQTPRYLIKTRGQQVTLSCSPISGHRSVSWYQQTPGQGLQFLFEYFSETQRNKGNFPGRFSGRQFSNSRSEMNVSTLELGDSALYLCASSPYIGQGSTYEQYFGPGTRLTVT.

V is TRBV7-9 and J is TRBJ1-1, with 7 bases identical to TRBD1. This CDR3 is 14 amino acids long. Germline V gene lookup returns CDR1 SEHNR and CDR2 FQNEAQ (reference sequence). J was trimmed by 1 base and V by 10 bases; bases with no gene match: 9. The CDR3 region is CATTGDRENTEAFF. CDR3 coding DNA: TGTGCCACCACCGGAGACAGGGAGAACACTGAAGCTTTCTTT. Full variable domain (rest looked up from reference TRBV7-9 and TRBJ1-1): DTGVSQNPRHKITKRGQNVTFRCDPISEHNRLYWYRQTLGQGPEFLTYFQNEAQLEKSRLLSDRFSAERPKGSFSTLEIQRTEQGDSAMYLCATTGDRENTEAFFGQGTRLTVV.

The V and J genes are TRBV30 and TRBJ2-3; tentatively, D is TRBD2 (6 bases). Germline V gene data show CDR1 as GTSNPN and CDR2 as SVGIG (reference sequence). The V end was cut by 0 bases, the J end by 2 bases, with 12 bases between. The CDR3 spans 15 residues. CDR3: CAWSVFGGATDTQYF. The CDR3 DNA is TGTGCCTGGAGTGTTTTCGGGGGAGCCACAGATACGCAGTATTTT.

The V call is TRBV27, the J call TRBJ1-2; D remains unclear. The V gene lost 6 bases and the J gene lost 0 bases, with 8 bases spanning the gap. Looked up from germline, CDR1 is MNHEY and CDR2 is SMNVEV (reference sequence). The CDR3 totals 13 residues. CDR3 amino acids: CASSFRPNYGYTF. CDR3 DNA sequence: TGTGCCAGCAGCTTTCGGCCTAACTATGGCTACACCTTC.

The chain joins TRBV7-6 to TRBJ1-6; 10 bases match TRBD1. The germline gives CDR1 SGHVS, CDR2 FNYEAQ. This CDR3 spans 15 amino acids. V lost 4 bases, J lost 9 bases, and 6 bases stayed unmatched. The CDR3 nucleotides are TGTGCCAGCAGCTCCCTGGGACAGGGGATTTCACCCCTCCACTTT. Its protein product is CASSSLGQGISPLHF. The full variable domain, rest sourced from reference TRBV7-6 and TRBJ1-6, is GAGVSQSPRYKVTKRGQDVALRCDPISGHVSLYWYRQALGQGPEFLTYFNYEAQQDKSGLPNDRFSAERPEGSISTLTIQRTEQRDSAMYRCASSSLGQGISPLHFGNGTRLTVT.

The CDR3, as DNA: TGTGCCAGCAGTCACCGACAGGGGGCCAGGACTGAAGCTTTCTTT. It yields the protein CASSHRQGARTEAFF. The chain has TRBV5-6 and TRBJ1-1, with 10 bases matching TRBD1. The V gene end was trimmed by 5 bases and the J gene end by 5 bases; junction bases not matched to a gene: 9. The germline CDR1 and CDR2 sequences are SGHDT and YYEEEE. The CDR3 has 15 amino acids.

The V and J genes are TRBV4-3 and TRBJ2-7; TRBD2 matches at 10 bases. With 2 bases clipped from V and 5 bases from J, the junction kept 3 bases outside the gene matches. This CDR3 spans 14 amino acids. The germline V gene encodes CDR1 LGHNA and CDR2 YSLEER. The DNA for the CDR3 is TGCGCCAGCAGCCAAACTAGCGGGACCGACGAGCAGTACTTC. The encoded protein is CASSQTSGTDEQYF.

The CDR3 DNA sequence: TGCGCCAGCAGCCAACTATTCGACACGGGGACCGAGCAGTACTTC. Protein: CASSQLFDTGTEQYF. The J gene is TRBJ2-7, the V gene TRBV4-3, with D perhaps assigned TRBD1 or TRBD2 (5 bases each). Germline CDR1 reads LGHNA; CDR2 reads YSLEER. Between the trimmed V and J ends, which lost 2 bases and 6 bases, there was a span of 17 bases. The CDR3 sequence is 15 residues long.

The chain carries TRBV5-6 and TRBJ2-7; 7 bases align to TRBD1. V was clipped by 4 bases and J by 5 bases; unmatched bases: 12. Germline loops: CDR1 SGHDT, CDR2 YYEEEE. The CDR3 loop spans 15 amino acids. The DNA of the CDR3 is TGTGCCAGCAGCCAGACAGGGATGGAGTACGACGAGCAGTACTTC. Protein product: CASSQTGMEYDEQYF. The full variable domain, in which reference TRBV5-6 and TRBJ2-7 provide the parts outside the CDR3, is DAGVTQSPTHLIKTRGQQVTLRCSPKSGHDTVSWYQQALGQGPQFIFQYYEEEERQRGNFPDRFSGHQFPNYSSELNVNALLLGDSALYLCASSQTGMEYDEQYFGPGTRLTVT.

The genes are TRBV6-4 and TRBJ2-7, with 11 bases lining up with TRBD1. After removal of 5 bases from V and 4 bases from J, the junction contained 10 bases not matched to a gene. This CDR3 region has 16 residues. CDR1 is MRHNA, CDR2 SNTAGT, per germline. DNA of the CDR3: TGTGCCAGCAGTATCAACTTGGGGACAGGGGGGTACGAGCAGTACTTC. Encoded protein: CASSINLGTGGYEQYF.